These 5 T cell receptor beta chains originate from one sample sequenced in a study of T cell responses to AZD1222 COVID-19 vaccine. The protocol was immunoSEQ multiplex PCR, while the TCRdb copy is restricted to in-frame clones and leaves out a portion. This sample carries 110,000 to 150,000 clones, 75% to 95% of them seen once, and the ten largest clones take around 3.6%. Specimen: peripheral blood, collected on day 0 of AZD1222 vaccination. The source is an adult in good health.

The gene calls are TRBV24-1 and TRBJ2-2; the match to TRBD2 covers 14 bases. The CDR3 is 15 residues long. Germline V CDR1 and CDR2: KGHDR, SFDVKD. Germline trimming cut 10 bases from V and 2 bases from J; bases unmatched to any gene: 2. CDR3 nucleotide sequence: TGTGCCACAGGGACTAGCGGGAGAAACACCGGGGAGCTGTTTTTT. As protein: CATGTSGRNTGELFF.

The table lists this clone with a few counts. The chain carries TRBV27 and TRBJ2-7; the D gene is possibly TRBD1 (6 bases). The CDR3 covers 13 residues. V lost 3 bases to trimming and J lost 2 bases, with 8 bases between them. Germline V gene sequence: CDR1 MNHEY, CDR2 SMNVEV (reference sequence). The CDR3 nucleotides are TGTGCCAGCAGTTTGGGACAAACCTACGAGCAGTACTTC. This encodes CASSLGQTYEQYF.

The CDR3 sequence: CASSPGVRRATNEKLFF. The CDR3 DNA reads as TGTGCCAGCTCGCCAGGGGTCCGCCGTGCAACTAATGAAAAACTGTTTTTT. The chain couples TRBV18 to TRBJ1-4; D is possibly TRBD1 (6 bases). The CDR3 is 17 residues long. Trimming took 6 bases from V and 0 from J, leaving 17 bases between them. The germline CDR1 and CDR2 sequences are KGHSH and LQKENI.

This chain links TRBV4-2 with TRBJ2-2; 8 bases map to TRBD2. The germline CDR1 and CDR2 sequences are LGHNA and YNFKEQ. Unmatched junction bases numbered 17, after V lost 11 bases and J lost 6 bases. The CDR3 runs 16 residues. The CDR3 nucleotides are TGTGCCCCACCGGGGGGGGGAGGGGTTCTCCCCGGGGAGCTGTTTTTT. This sequence encodes CAPPGGGGVLPGELFF.

This chain uses TRBV5-1 with TRBJ2-3, with D perhaps matching TRBD2 (6 bases). The V gene's germline CDR1 is SGHRS and CDR2 YFSETQ. The V gene lost 4 bases and the J gene lost 0 bases, with 21 bases spanning the gap. This CDR3 comprises 18 residues. The CDR3 nucleotides read TGCGCCAGCAGCCCCGCCCCATACCGGGAGCTGAGCACAGATACGCAGTATTTT. This gives the protein CASSPAPYRELSTDTQYF.